This section outlines one T cell receptor beta chain sequence together with its context. Its antigen is not known. Patient tissue came from resections in Japan or China, 2014–2017. Histologic diagnosis was independently verified by two lung pathologists. This sample is part of a study of immune evolution from preneoplasia to lung adenocarcinoma. Study-wide background: HLA loss of heterozygosity: under 7.5% AIS, about 15% MIA, over 30% ADC, none AAH. Study-level points and caveats: Top clone frequencies peaked in normal lung, apparently declining through invasive adenocarcinoma.

Profiled with immunoSEQ multiplex PCR; TCRdb holds only in-frame clones, not every one. The sample consists of about 9,900 clones, 75% to 85% of them appearing once. The CDR3 consists of 14 residues. Germline V lookup: CDR1 SGHKS, CDR2 YYEKEE (reference sequence). The V end lost 1 base, the J end lost 5 bases, and 12 bases lay between the germline ends. Sequencing input: FFPE lung adenocarcinoma in situ tissue. This TCR derives from a person aged 65 to 85 with lung adenocarcinoma. The chain uses TRBV5-5 and TRBJ2-5; D is undetermined. The CDR3 nucleotides read TGTGCCAGCAGCTTGACCTCAACTCAGGAGACCCAGTACTTC. Its protein is CASSLTSTQETQYF.